These 17 T cell receptor beta chains came from one sample sequenced in a study of T cell clones after liver transplantation. Generated by immunoSEQ multiplex PCR, the TCRdb table keeps only in-frame clones and is missing some. The sample carries about 85,000 clones, roughly 85% recorded once. This specimen was CD4+ T cells from blood, taken approximately 3.5 years after liver transplant. All receptors derive from a human patient who received a liver transplant. Some of the T cells may derive from the graft donor.

The rearrangement uses TRBV6-5 and TRBJ1-2; 7 bases line up with TRBD1. CDR1 is MNHEY, CDR2 SVGAGI, per germline. V lost 5 bases, J lost 3 bases, and 9 bases stayed unmatched. The CDR3 sequence is 15 residues long. The CDR3 is CASSAPDRAYYGYTF. CDR3 nucleotides: TGTGCCAGCAGTGCCCCTGACAGGGCCTACTATGGCTACACCTTC.

The chain links TRBV6-5 to TRBJ1-2; D ambiguous. Trimming took off 0 bases at V and 8 bases at J, with 13 bases between the two ends. CDR3 length: 14 amino acids. The germline gives CDR1 MNHEY, CDR2 SVGAGI. The CDR3 region has the DNA TGTGCCAGCAGTTACTCGTCGGCCCAGAGCGGCTACACCTTC. This sequence encodes CASSYSSAQSGYTF.

This clone was counted once. This chain joins TRBV5-1 and TRBJ2-7; 8 bases fit TRBD2. CDR1 and CDR2 (germline): SGHRS, YFSETQ. V dropped 0 bases and J dropped 0; count of bases not matched to a gene: 11. This CDR3 is 18 amino acids long. This chain's CDR3 is CASSLGSSGSSVSYEQYF. The CDR3 nucleotides are TGCGCCAGCAGCTTGGGCTCTAGCGGGTCCTCAGTCTCCTACGAGCAGTACTTC.

The chain carries TRBV28 and TRBJ2-4; D is possibly TRBD1 or TRBD2 (5 bases each). The V end was cut by 6 bases, the J end by 8 bases, with 17 bases between. There are 14 residues in the CDR3. The germline CDR1 and CDR2 sequences are MDHEN and SYDVKM. CDR3 nucleotide sequence: TGTGCCAGCAGCTTGGGACCGGGCTTGGACATTCAGTACTTC. Translation gives CASSLGPGLDIQYF.

The rearrangement joins TRBV5-1 to TRBJ1-2; TRBD1 matches 7 bases. Germline V gene lookup returns CDR1 SGHRS and CDR2 YFSETQ. The V segment lost 0 bases and the J segment 4 bases; nucleotides outside the gene matches: 3. CDR3 length: 14 amino acids. In DNA, the CDR3 is TGCGCCAGCAGCTTGGAGACAGGGATCTATGGCTACACCTTC. Translating it yields CASSLETGIYGYTF. The whole variable domain, filled in from reference TRBV5-1 and TRBJ1-2, reads KAGVTQTPRYLIKTRGQQVTLSCSPISGHRSVSWYQQTPGQGLQFLFEYFSETQRNKGNFPGRFSGRQFSNSRSEMNVSTLELGDSALYLCASSLETGIYGYTFGSGTRLTVV.

The chain recombines TRBV5-1 with TRBJ1-1, with D perhaps TRBD1 (5 bases). Germline-derived CDR1 and CDR2 are SGHRS and YFSETQ. V was clipped by 3 bases and J by 0 bases, with 9 bases between them. The CDR3 is 14 residues long. The CDR3 region has the DNA TGCGCCAGCAGCTCGGGGACTATGAACACTGAAGCTTTCTTT. Translated, it gives CASSSGTMNTEAFF.

The chain couples TRBV19 to TRBJ1-2, with D possibly TRBD1 on 5 matching bases. Trimming took off 2 bases at V and 7 bases at J, with 26 bases between the two ends. Germline V gene sequence: CDR1 LNHDA, CDR2 SQIVND (reference sequence). This CDR3 has 18 residues. CDR3 nucleotides: TGTGCCAGTAGTATACTTCCCCCCAGGGTTTTGCATTTGGGTGGCTACACCTTC. Its protein is CASSILPPRVLHLGGYTF.

The V and J genes are TRBV29-1 and TRBJ2-4; perhaps TRBD1 as D (5 bases). CDR3 size: 15 residues. The V and J ends lost 1 base and 1 base respectively, with 11 bases between them. CDR1 is SQVTM, CDR2 ANQGSEA, per germline. Here the CDR3 reads CSVEGFGAAKNIQYF. As DNA, the CDR3 is TGCAGCGTTGAAGGGTTTGGGGCTGCCAAAAACATTCAGTACTTC.

This clone was seen a few times. The V call is TRBV29-1, the J call TRBJ2-2; 16 positions match TRBD2. Germline V CDR1 and CDR2: SQVTM, ANQGSEA. This CDR3 is 18 amino acids long. The V gene end was trimmed by 5 bases and the J gene end by 4 bases; junction bases not matched to a gene: 10. The CDR3: CSVRGTSGRAGGTGELFF. CDR3 DNA: TGCAGCGTTCGGGGGACTAGCGGGAGGGCCGGTGGCACCGGGGAGCTGTTTTTT.

Only a few counts were recorded for this clone. The chain combines TRBV6-5 with TRBJ1-2, with 7 bases aligning to TRBD1. The CDR3 is 13 residues long. CDR1 is MNHEY and CDR2 is SVGAGI in the germline V gene. Trimming at V came to 5 bases and at J to 4 bases, leaving 4 bases not matched to a gene. This chain's CDR3 is CASSNPGGYGYTF. The CDR3 DNA follows: TGTGCCAGCAGTAACCCAGGGGGCTATGGCTACACCTTC.

V usage is TRBV28 and J usage is TRBJ2-7; 8 nucleotides line up with TRBD2. The junction had 9 bases not matched to a gene; V was cut back by 5 bases and J by 3 bases. Germline values: CDR1 MDHEN, CDR2 SYDVKM. The CDR3 covers 15 residues. The CDR3 here is CASSPPSSGSYEQYF. The CDR3 nucleotides read TGTGCCAGCAGTCCCCCGTCGAGCGGGAGCTACGAGCAGTACTTC.

This clone was recorded at least ten times. CDR3 loop: CASIFGQLYEQYF. The CDR3 DNA reads TGTGCCAGCATCTTTGGACAGCTCTACGAGCAGTACTTC. The chain is built from TRBV28 and TRBJ2-7, with D possibly matching TRBD1 (6 bases). This CDR3 contains 13 residues. V lost 7 bases and J 3 bases, leaving 13 bases between the germline ends. Germline lookup yields CDR1 MDHEN and CDR2 SYDVKM.

The genes are TRBV14 and TRBJ2-6; D unresolved. Per germline, CDR1 SGHDN and CDR2 FVKESK. Trimming removed 4 bases from V and 0 bases from J, with 16 bases in between. CDR3 size: 18 residues. In nucleotides, the CDR3 is TGTGCCAGCAGCCTAGGACGCCGGCTTCTCTCTGGGGCCAACGTCCTGACTTTC. Protein product: CASSLGRRLLSGANVLTF.

This clone was detected only once. The CDR3 sequence is CASSLSGAGETQYF. CDR3 sequence (DNA): TGTGCCAGCAGCTTATCTGGGGCAGGAGAGACCCAGTACTTC. The gene calls are TRBV7-3 and TRBJ2-5; weak D call: TRBD1 (5 bases). Germline V gives CDR1 SGHTA, CDR2 FQGTGA. The CDR3 loop spans 14 amino acids. V was pared by 2 bases and J by 4 bases, with 11 bases between.

CDR3 amino acids: CASSKDWRSGNTIYF. The CDR3, as DNA: TGTGCCAGCAGCAAGGACTGGCGATCGGGAAACACCATATATTTT. The rearrangement joins TRBV7-2 to TRBJ1-3, with unresolved D. Trimming shortened V by 5 bases and J by 4 bases, and 15 bases separated the two germline ends. Germline V gives CDR1 SGHTA, CDR2 FQGNSA. The CDR3 has 15 amino acids.

The chain is built from TRBV2 and TRBJ2-5; TRBD2 aligns across 15 bases. J gave up 2 bases and V 3 bases, and 7 bases lay outside the gene matches. The CDR3 contains 18 residues. Germline V gene lookup returns CDR1 SNHLY and CDR2 FYNNEI. In nucleotides, the CDR3 is TGTGCCAGCAGTGATAGGGGACTAGCGGGAGGTTTTCAAGAGACCCAGTACTTC. Encoded protein: CASSDRGLAGGFQETQYF.

The rearrangement links TRBV30 to TRBJ2-1, with TRBD2 matching over 9 bases. V shed 4 bases, J shed 8 bases, and the junction held 6 bases outside the gene matches. The CDR3 totals 13 residues. Looked up from germline, CDR1 is GTSNPN and CDR2 is SVGIG (reference sequence). CDR3 amino acids: CAWTPAGGYEQFF. CDR3 sequence (DNA): TGTGCCTGGACCCCAGCGGGAGGATATGAGCAGTTCTTC.